These T cell receptor beta chains were read from a single sample in a study of CD4 and CD8 cells across lung adenocarcinoma regions. MiXCR, run by TCRdb on the PCR reads, gives a single entry per CDR3 protein. The sample holds 16,000 or so distinct CDR3 sequences, 45% to 70% seen once. The source material was CD8+ T cells from the center of a lung tumor. The receptors were sampled from a female donor with lung adenocarcinoma. The CD4 and CD8 labels of this study may be unreliable. Both conserved end residues are part of each CDR3. A D gene is named only where the DNA matches it firmly. The listing skips clone size in some rows; elsewhere it reads once, few, many or a size class.

-	TRBJ2-5	-	TRBV10-2	TGCGCCAGCAGTGACGTCTACCAAGAGACCCAGTACTTC	CASSDVYQETQYF
-	TRBJ1-3	many	TRBV6-5	TGTGCCAGCAGTTTCCGGACAACGGGAAACACCATATATTTT	CASSFRTTGNTIYF
TRBD2	TRBJ2-3	-	TRBV4-1	TGCGCCAGCAGCCAAGGGGGAAGCGGGGGCCGTGGCACAGATACCCAGTACTTT	CASSQGGSGGRGTDTQYF
TRBD1	TRBJ2-7	many	TRBV6-1	TGTGCCAGCAGTGAGGACAGGGACTACGAGCAGTACTTC	CASSEDRDYEQYF
TRBD2	TRBJ2-1	-	TRBV27	TGTGCCAGTTCGACTAGCGGGGAGTACAATGAGCAGTTCTTC	CASSTSGEYNEQFF
TRBD1	TRBJ1-2	-	TRBV10-3	TGTGCCATCAGCCCGGGACAGGGGAACTATGGCTACACCTTC	CAISPGQGNYGYTF
-	TRBJ1-2	-	TRBV6-1	TGTGCCAGCAGTGAAGTGCCCGGGGAGGGTGGCTACACCTTC	CASSEVPGEGGYTF
TRBD1	TRBJ1-2	few	TRBV27	TGTGCCAGCAGTGGAGCCGGGACAGGCATAGGTGGCTACACCTTC	CASSGAGTGIGGYTF
-	TRBJ2-1	-	TRBV7-6	TGTGCCAACAGCGCGAGTGGAAGAAACAATGAGCAGTTCTTC	CANSASGRNNEQFF
-	TRBJ2-7	-	TRBV6-1	TGTGCCAGCAGTGAAGGAGGCCGGGGTGGCGAGCAGTACTTC	CASSEGGRGGEQYF
TRBD1	TRBJ1-1	medium-sized	TRBV6-1	TGTGCCAGCAGCCCCGGGACAGATAACACTGAAGCTTTCTTT	CASSPGTDNTEAFF
TRBD1	TRBJ1-2	few	TRBV3-1	TGTGCCAGCAGCCAAGTCACAGGGGGCTCATACTATGGCTACACCTTC	CASSQVTGGSYYGYTF
-	TRBJ2-3	-	TRBV10-1	TGCGCCAGCAAGGTCAGGCAAGACCCAGATACGCAGTATTTT	CASKVRQDPDTQYF
TRBD1	TRBJ2-1	-	TRBV6-1	TGTGCCAGCAGTGAAGCATGGACAGGCTCCAATGAGCAGTTCTTC	CASSEAWTGSNEQFF
-	TRBJ1-5	few	TRBV11-2	TGTGCCAGCAGCCCGACGGCCAGCAATCAGCCCCAGCATTTT	CASSPTASNQPQHF
TRBD2	TRBJ2-3	once	TRBV6-5	TGTGCCAGCAGTTACACTGCGGTTATCGGGCGGGGGGACCAAGATACGCAGTATTTC	CASSYTAVIGRGDQDTQYF
TRBD1	TRBJ1-1	-	TRBV3-1	TGTGCCAGCAGCCCCAGGGGGCATCCCATGAACACTGAAGCTTTCTTT	CASSPRGHPMNTEAFF
TRBD1	TRBJ2-1	medium-sized	TRBV6-1	TGTGCCAGCAGTACGGGACAGGGGGGCTATGAGCAGTTCTTC	CASSTGQGGYEQFF
-	TRBJ2-5	many	TRBV12-3/TRBV12-4	TGTGCCAGCAGTTTGCGGGGCCAAGAGACCCAGTACTTC	CASSLRGQETQYF
-	TRBJ2-5	-	TRBV4-1	TGCGCCAGCAGCGGGGACGGGGCCGGGGGGACAGAGACGCAGTACTTT	CASSGDGAGGTETQYF
TRBD1	TRBJ1-2	-	TRBV12-3/TRBV12-4	TGTGCCAGCAACTCCGACAGGGAAGGCTACACCTTC	CASNSDREGYTF
-	TRBJ2-5	many	TRBV4-1	TGCGCCAGCAGCTCCGATCGGGAGACCCAGTACTTC	CASSSDRETQYF
TRBD2	TRBJ2-1	many	TRBV6-1	TGTGCCAGCAGTGAGACTAGCGGGGGGAGCGATGAGCAGTTCTTC	CASSETSGGSDEQFF
-	TRBJ2-7	once	TRBV19	TGTGCCAGTAGTATCGGGACCCCCTACGAGCAGTACTTC	CASSIGTPYEQYF
-	TRBJ2-3	-	TRBV6-1	TGTGCGAGCAGCGCCCCGGGGCGGTGGGGCACAAACATTCAGTATTTT	CASSAPGRWGTNIQYF
-	TRBJ2-3	-	TRBV6-1	TGTGCCAGCAGTGAACGGACATCCGTCCTTGATACGCAGTATTTT	CASSERTSVLDTQYF
-	TRBJ2-6	-	TRBV7-2	TGTGCCAGCAGCCCCCGGAGGGGGGCAGATGGGGCCAACGTCCTGACTTTC	CASSPRRGADGANVLTF
-	TRBJ2-1	-	TRBV27	TGTGCCAGCAGTTCGAGTAGAAGCTCCTACAATGAGCAGTTCTTC	CASSSSRSSYNEQFF
-	TRBJ2-1	many	TRBV27	TGTGCCAGCAGTTTGAGTCTACCCAACTACAATGAGCAGTTCTTC	CASSLSLPNYNEQFF
-	TRBJ2-4	few	TRBV27	TGTGCCAGCAGGGGACTTCAGAGTACCAACATTCAGTACTTC	CASRGLQSTNIQYF
-	TRBJ2-5	-	TRBV10-3	TGTGCGAGTCAGGGGGGCCGGGCCCAAGACACCCAGTACTTC	CASQGGRAQDTQYF
-	TRBJ2-3	few	TRBV6-1	TGTGCCAGCAGGGCATCCTGGGGCGGGGAGGTCGCAGATACGCAGTATTTT	CASRASWGGEVADTQYF
-	TRBJ1-1	-	TRBV12-3/TRBV12-4	TGTGCCAGCAGTTCACCCAACAGGGAGGGGACTGAAGCTTTCTTT	CASSSPNREGTEAFF
-	TRBJ1-1	-	TRBV6-1	TGTGCCAGCAGACGCGTAAACAGGGAAAACACTGAAGCTTTCTTT	CASRRVNRENTEAFF
-	TRBJ2-3	-	TRBV7-2	TGTGCCAGCAGCTTAGCGGCAGGGGATACAGATACGCAGTATTTT	CASSLAAGDTDTQYF